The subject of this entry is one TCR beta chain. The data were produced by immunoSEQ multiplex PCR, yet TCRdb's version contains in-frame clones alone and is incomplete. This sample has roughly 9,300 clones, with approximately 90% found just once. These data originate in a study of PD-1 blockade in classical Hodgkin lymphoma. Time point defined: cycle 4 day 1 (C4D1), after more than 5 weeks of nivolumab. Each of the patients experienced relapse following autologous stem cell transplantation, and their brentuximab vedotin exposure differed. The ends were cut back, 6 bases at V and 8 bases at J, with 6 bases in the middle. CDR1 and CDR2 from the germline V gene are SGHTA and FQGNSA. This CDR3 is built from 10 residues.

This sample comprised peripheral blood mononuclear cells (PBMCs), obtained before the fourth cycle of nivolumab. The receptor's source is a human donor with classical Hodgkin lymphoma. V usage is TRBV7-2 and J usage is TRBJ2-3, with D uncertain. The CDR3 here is CASSLGTQYF. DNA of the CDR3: TGTGCCAGCAGTCTAGGTACGCAGTATTTT. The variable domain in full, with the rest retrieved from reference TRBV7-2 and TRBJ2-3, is GAGVSQSPSNKVTEKGKDVELRCDPISGHTALYWYRQSLGQGLEFLIYFQGNSAPDKSGLPSDRFSAERTGGSVSTLTIQRTQQEDSAVYLCASSLGTQYFGPGTRLTVL.